This entry concerns a single T cell receptor beta chain. Germline-derived CDR1 and CDR2 are LGHDT and YNNKEL (reference sequence). The CDR3 extends over 13 amino acids. Trimming cost V 5 bases and J 0 bases, with 5 bases left between them. This specimen belongs to a study of blood T cell repertoires in COVID-19. Study-wide background: Collection of acute and convalescent COVID-19 samples took place in the United States, Italy and Spain.

Seattle researchers signed up patients amid active infection and tracked them longitudinally. Libraries were prepared by immunoSEQ multiplex PCR; TCRdb keeps only in-frame clonotypes and omits some of them. The sample shows about 290,000 clones, just under 90% of them seen only once. The TCR originated in a woman between 25 and 40 years old with COVID-19, enrolled during active disease. The sequencing sample was made of peripheral blood. The chain uses TRBV3-1 (or the pseudogene TRBV3-2) and TRBJ1-3; D gene unclear. The CDR3 loop is CASSKSSGNTIYF. The DNA of the CDR3 is TGTGCCAGCAGCAAGAGCTCTGGAAACACCATATATTTT.